The 15 T cell receptor beta chains reported below all come from one sample, sequenced in a study of CD8 T cells in ankylosing spondylitis (dated by TCRdb to about 2017). Library construction relied on 5' RACE. Sequencing was carried out with an Illumina HiSeq 2500. TCRdb redid the processing of the public reads, applying fastp at Q25 and MiXCR, and retained in-frame beta chains. For every CDR3 protein sequence, its rows merge into one entry that carries the most common genes and DNA. This sample has roughly 370,000 distinct CDR3 sequences in its table, and under 25% of those were observed once. The biggest ten clones account for about a sixth of the sample. General findings and caveats noted by the study authors: A TCR beta motif of about 8 highly homologous amino acid variants appeared characteristic of blood from ankylosing spondylitis patients.

For these receptors, no antigen is known. The sample comprised blood, either unsorted or a sorted T cell fraction (not recorded which). All receptors come from a male donor with ankylosing spondylitis.

The chain recombines TRBV19 with TRBJ2-2; no firm D call. V lost 1 base and J lost 7, with 4 bases in between. The CDR3 runs to 12 residues. CDR1 and CDR2 from the germline V gene are LNHDA and SQIVND (reference sequence). The CDR3 reads CASSIAFGELFF. The CDR3 DNA is TGTGCCAGTAGTATAGCTTTCGGGGAGCTGTTTTTT.

This clonotype turned up a few times. The V call is TRBV5-1, the J call TRBJ2-2; D not resolved. Trimming stripped 2 bases from V and 1 base from J, with 6 bases between. This CDR3 spans 14 amino acids. Per germline, CDR1 SGHRS and CDR2 YFSETQ. As DNA, the CDR3 is TGCGCCAGCAGCTTTGTCGGGAACACCGGGGAGCTGTTTTTT. This translates into CASSFVGNTGELFF.

This sequence joins TRBV2 and TRBJ2-2, with D uncertain. The CDR3 is 14 amino acids. Trimming cost V 3 bases and J 8 bases, with 13 bases left between them. Germline-derived CDR1 and CDR2 are SNHLY and FYNNEI. The CDR3 sequence is CASSELLEWGELFF. The CDR3 DNA reads TGTGCCAGCAGTGAGCTACTGGAGTGGGGGGAGCTGTTTTTT. Together with reference TRBV2 and TRBJ2-2, the CDR3 gives the full variable domain: EPEVTQTPSHQVTQMGQEVILRCVPISNHLYFYWYRQILGQKVEFLVSFYNNEISEKSEIFDDQFSVERPDGSNFTLKIRSTKLEDSAMYFCASSELLEWGELFFGEGSRLTVL.

This chain uses TRBV11-3 with TRBJ2-3; D gene ambiguous. CDR1 is SGHNT and CDR2 is YENEEA in the germline V gene. The CDR3 is 12 residues long. The V end lost 3 bases, the J end lost 4 bases, and 5 bases lay between the germline ends. The CDR3 nucleotides are TGTGCCAGCAGCTTTTATCCAGATACGCAGTATTTT. It yields the protein CASSFYPDTQYF.

CDR3 nucleotide sequence: TGTGCCAGCAGTAACATCCGCCGTAGCAATCAGCCCCAGCATTTT. Its protein product is CASSNIRRSNQPQHF. The genes are TRBV6-5 and TRBJ1-5; D not certain. Germline assignment: CDR1 MNHEY and CDR2 SVGAGI. Trimming removed 5 bases at V and 0 bases at J, with 11 bases between. CDR3 length: 15 amino acids.

This rearrangement joins TRBV28 to TRBJ1-5; tentatively, D is TRBD1 (6 bases). This CDR3 is built from 19 residues. CDR1 and CDR2 (germline): MDHEN, SYDVKM. With 6 bases removed from V and 4 bases from J, the gap between germline ends came to 28 bases. This CDR3 reads CASSPSFLRGGHRNQPQHF. The CDR3 DNA is TGTGCCAGCAGCCCATCCTTCCTACGAGGGGGACACAGAAATCAGCCCCAGCATTTT.

This clonotype was seen at least ten times. The gene calls are TRBV11-2 and TRBJ2-5; D is possibly TRBD2 (6 bases). The CDR3 has 13 residues. From germline, CDR1 is SGHAT and CDR2 FQNNGV. Trimming cost V 5 bases and J 1 base, with 8 bases left between them. CDR3 coding DNA: TGTGCCAGCAGCCCGGGACTCCAAGAGACCCAGTACTTC. Protein: CASSPGLQETQYF.

This clonotype occurred a few times. The rearrangement uses TRBV29-1 and TRBJ2-1; TRBD2 aligns across 7 bases. The CDR3 spans 14 residues. Per the germline V gene, CDR1 is SQVTM and CDR2 is ANQGSEA. After removal of 5 bases from V and 4 bases from J, the junction contained 8 bases not matched to a gene. The CDR3 region is CSVRLGGGYNEQFF. In nucleotides, the CDR3 is TGCAGCGTTAGGCTGGGCGGGGGATACAATGAGCAGTTCTTC.

This clonotype occurred a few times. This chain uses TRBV11-2 with TRBJ2-7; a possible D gene is TRBD2 (7 bases). The V end lost 4 bases, the J end lost 6 bases, and 13 bases lay between the germline ends. Germline CDR1 and CDR2: SGHAT and FQNNGV. This CDR3 has 13 residues. The CDR3 here is CASSSTRGGEQYF. In DNA, the CDR3 is TGTGCCAGCAGCTCGACGAGGGGGGGCGAGCAGTACTTC. The whole variable domain, filled in from reference TRBV11-2 and TRBJ2-7, reads EAGVAQSPRYKIIEKRQSVAFWCNPISGHATLYWYQQILGQGPKLLIQFQNNGVVDDSQLPKDRFSAERLKGVDSTLKIQPAKLEDSAVYLCASSSTRGGEQYFGPGTRLTVT.

The CDR3 spells CASSQVNRGSWNTEAFF. The CDR3 region has the DNA TGTGCCAGCAGCCAAGTAAACAGGGGGTCTTGGAACACTGAAGCTTTCTTT. This rearrangement joins TRBV14 to TRBJ1-1, with 8 bases identical to TRBD1. Germline CDR1 reads SGHDN; CDR2 reads FVKESK. J was trimmed by 1 base and V by 1 base; bases with no gene match: 8. The CDR3 is 17 residues long.

This chain links TRBV5-1 with TRBJ2-7; 16 bases fit TRBD2. V lost 4 bases to trimming and J lost 4 bases; unmatched junction nucleotides: 14. Germline V gene lookup returns CDR1 SGHRS and CDR2 YFSETQ. The CDR3 runs 19 residues. CDR3 sequence reads: CASSVPGLAGGGSGYEQYF. The CDR3 nucleotides read TGCGCCAGCAGCGTGCCGGGACTAGCGGGAGGGGGATCCGGGTACGAGCAGTACTTC. Looking up the rest from reference TRBV5-1 and TRBJ2-7 gives the full variable domain: KAGVTQTPRYLIKTRGQQVTLSCSPISGHRSVSWYQQTPGQGLQFLFEYFSETQRNKGNFPGRFSGRQFSNSRSEMNVSTLELGDSALYLCASSVPGLAGGGSGYEQYFGPGTRLTVT.

This clonotype came up a few times. This chain connects TRBV7-8 to TRBJ1-6; 8 nucleotides line up with TRBD1. The CDR3 consists of 15 residues. V shed 5 bases and J 10 bases; nucleotides not matched to a gene: 10. In germline, CDR1 is SGHVS, CDR2 FQNEAQ. The CDR3 DNA is TGTGCCAGCAGCGCCGACAGGGGAGCGAGCTCACCCCTCCACTTT. Amino acid sequence: CASSADRGASSPLHF.

This clonotype has just a few counts. The chain uses TRBV28 and TRBJ2-1, with a weak D call TRBD1 (6 bases). This CDR3 region has 16 residues. Trimming shortened V by 2 bases and J by 0 bases, and 11 bases separated the two germline ends. Germline assignment: CDR1 MDHEN and CDR2 SYDVKM. Written as DNA, the CDR3 is TGTGCCAGCAGTTTACCTCAGGGGTCCTCCTACAATGAGCAGTTCTTC. It codes for CASSLPQGSSYNEQFF.

This chain uses TRBV19 with TRBJ2-1; 11 bases align to TRBD2. The CDR3 covers 19 residues. Trimming took 3 bases from V and 3 from J; bases not matched to a gene: 13. CDR1 and CDR2 from the germline V gene are LNHDA and SQIVND (reference sequence). The DNA of the CDR3 is TGTGCCAGTAGTATTACCCAAGGACTAGCGGGCGCTTACTACAATGAGCAGTTCTTC. As protein: CASSITQGLAGAYYNEQFF. Complete variable domain (other parts from reference TRBV19 and TRBJ2-1): DGGITQSPKYLFRKEGQNVTLSCEQNLNHDAMYWYRQDPGQGLRLIYYSQIVNDFQKGDIAEGYSVSREKKESFPLTVTSAQKNPTAFYLCASSITQGLAGAYYNEQFFGPGTRLTVL.

J is TRBJ1-5 and V is TRBV5-1; the match to TRBD1 covers 8 bases. Per the germline V gene, CDR1 is SGHRS and CDR2 is YFSETQ. The CDR3 has 13 amino acids. After removal of 5 bases from V and 6 bases from J, the junction contained 4 bases not matched to a gene. The CDR3 DNA reads as TGCGCCAGCAGTACACAGGGGGGTCAGCCCCAGCATTTT. This translates into CASSTQGGQPQHF.